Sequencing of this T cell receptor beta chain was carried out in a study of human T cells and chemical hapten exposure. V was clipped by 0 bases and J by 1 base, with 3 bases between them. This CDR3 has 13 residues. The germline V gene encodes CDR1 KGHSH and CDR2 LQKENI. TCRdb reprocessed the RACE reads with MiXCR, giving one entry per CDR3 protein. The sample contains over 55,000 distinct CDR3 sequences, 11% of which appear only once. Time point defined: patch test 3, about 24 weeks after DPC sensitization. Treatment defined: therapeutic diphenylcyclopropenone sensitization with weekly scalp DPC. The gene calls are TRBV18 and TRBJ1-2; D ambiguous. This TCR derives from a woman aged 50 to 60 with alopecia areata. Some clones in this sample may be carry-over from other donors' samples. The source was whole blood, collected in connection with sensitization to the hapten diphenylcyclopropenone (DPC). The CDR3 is CASSPPGNYGYTF. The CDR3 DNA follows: TGTGCCAGCTCACCACCGGGTAACTATGGCTACACCTTC.